Sequencing of this TCR beta chain was carried out in a study of blood T cell repertoires in COVID-19. Whole-study context: Acute and convalescent COVID-19 specimens originated in the United States, Italy and Spain. The analysed material was cDNA or gDNA that came from T cells, B-cell-depleted T cells, or PBMCs.

The V end was cut by 3 bases, the J end by 0 bases, with 6 bases between. This CDR3 contains 14 residues. Germline CDR1 SGHAT, CDR2 FQNNGV. Original processing methods: Researchers report that nucleated cell counts were estimated from reference gene primer amplification. Profiled with immunoSEQ multiplex PCR; TCRdb holds only in-frame clones, not every one. D and trimming were read from the DNA, whereas the V and J calls and clone size are those reported in that table. The sample consists of fewer than 150,000 clones, 85% of them appearing once. The clonotype originates from a human donor in a cohort sampled during active COVID-19. Sequenced: peripheral blood. The chain employs TRBV11-2 and TRBJ1-3, with no clear D. This CDR3 is CASSFRSSGNTIYF. The DNA of the CDR3 is TGTGCCAGCAGCTTCCGGAGCTCTGGAAACACCATATATTTT.